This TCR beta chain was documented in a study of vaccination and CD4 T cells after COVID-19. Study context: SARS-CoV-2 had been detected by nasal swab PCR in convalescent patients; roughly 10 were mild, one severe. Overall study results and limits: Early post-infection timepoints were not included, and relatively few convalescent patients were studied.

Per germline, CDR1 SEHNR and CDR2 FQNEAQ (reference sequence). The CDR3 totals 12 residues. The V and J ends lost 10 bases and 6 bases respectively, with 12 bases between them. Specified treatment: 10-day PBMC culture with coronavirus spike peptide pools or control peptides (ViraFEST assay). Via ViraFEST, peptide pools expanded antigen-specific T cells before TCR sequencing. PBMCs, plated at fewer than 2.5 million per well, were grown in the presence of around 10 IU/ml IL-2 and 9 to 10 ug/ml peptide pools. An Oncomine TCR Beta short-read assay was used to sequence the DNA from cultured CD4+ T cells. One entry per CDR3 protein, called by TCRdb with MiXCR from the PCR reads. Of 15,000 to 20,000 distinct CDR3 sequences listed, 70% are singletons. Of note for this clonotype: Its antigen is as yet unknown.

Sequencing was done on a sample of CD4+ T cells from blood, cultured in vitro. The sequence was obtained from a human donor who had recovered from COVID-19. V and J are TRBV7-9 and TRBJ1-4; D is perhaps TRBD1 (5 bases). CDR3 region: CATRWGDEKLFF. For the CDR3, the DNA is TGTGCCACCAGGTGGGGGGATGAAAAACTGTTTTTT.